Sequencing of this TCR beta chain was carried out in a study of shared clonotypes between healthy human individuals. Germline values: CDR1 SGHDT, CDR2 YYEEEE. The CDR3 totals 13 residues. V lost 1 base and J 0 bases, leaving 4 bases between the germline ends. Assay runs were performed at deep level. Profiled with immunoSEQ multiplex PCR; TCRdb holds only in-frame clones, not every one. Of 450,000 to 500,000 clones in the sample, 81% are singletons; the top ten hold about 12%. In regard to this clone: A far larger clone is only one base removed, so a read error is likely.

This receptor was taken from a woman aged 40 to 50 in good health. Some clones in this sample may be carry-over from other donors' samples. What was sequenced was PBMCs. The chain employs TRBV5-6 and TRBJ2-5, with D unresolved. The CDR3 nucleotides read TGTGCCAGCAGCTTGTGCAACCAAGAGACCCAGTACTTC. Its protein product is CASSLCNQETQYF.